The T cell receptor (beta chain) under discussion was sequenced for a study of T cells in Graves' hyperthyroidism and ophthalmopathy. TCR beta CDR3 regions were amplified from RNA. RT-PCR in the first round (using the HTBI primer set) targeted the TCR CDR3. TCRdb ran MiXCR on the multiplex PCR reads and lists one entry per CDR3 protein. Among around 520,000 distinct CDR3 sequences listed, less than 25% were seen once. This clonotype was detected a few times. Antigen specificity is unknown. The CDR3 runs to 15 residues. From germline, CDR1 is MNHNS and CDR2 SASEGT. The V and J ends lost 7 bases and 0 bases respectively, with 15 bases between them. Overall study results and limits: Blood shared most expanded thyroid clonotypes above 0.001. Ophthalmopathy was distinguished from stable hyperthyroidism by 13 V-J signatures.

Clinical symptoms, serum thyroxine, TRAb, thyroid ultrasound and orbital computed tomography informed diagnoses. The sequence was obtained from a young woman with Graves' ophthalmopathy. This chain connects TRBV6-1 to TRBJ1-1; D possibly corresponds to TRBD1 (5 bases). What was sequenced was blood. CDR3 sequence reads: CASIPEGPMNTEAFF. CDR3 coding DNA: TGTGCCAGCATCCCGGAGGGACCCATGAACACTGAAGCTTTCTTT.